This T cell receptor beta chain emerged from a study of blood T cell repertoires in COVID-19. Sequencing was performed with immunoSEQ multiplex PCR; in TCRdb, only in-frame clones are kept and a portion is missing. The table includes tens of thousands of clones, roughly 79% detected once. The CDR3 extends over 17 amino acids. With 1 base clipped from V and 0 bases from J, the junction kept 8 bases outside the gene matches. Germline V CDR1 and CDR2: MDHEN, SYDVKM. Material for sequencing was peripheral blood. V gene TRBV28 combines with J gene TRBJ2-7; 8 bases agree with TRBD2. This TCR was sampled from a man older than 75 with acute or convalescent COVID-19. The chain's CDR3 is CASSLSGAGGSSYEQYF. The CDR3 DNA reads as TGTGCCAGCAGTTTATCGGGGGCGGGAGGATCCTCCTACGAGCAGTACTTC.